This T cell receptor (beta chain) is drawn from a study of blood T cell repertoires in COVID-19. The V segment lost 5 bases and the J segment 3 bases; nucleotides outside the gene matches: 6. In germline, CDR1 is SEHNR, CDR2 FQNEAQ (reference sequence). The CDR3 length is 14 residues. Participant-given clinical history determined each cohort assignment. Shortly before study entry, within 2 weeks, exposed participants had met a COVID-19 case. Profiled with immunoSEQ multiplex PCR; TCRdb holds only in-frame clones, not every one. This repertoire shows hundreds of thousands of clones, under 90% found once; its top ten account for approximately 4%.

The chain links TRBV7-9 to TRBJ1-1, with 7 bases that match TRBD1. This TCR was recovered from a woman aged 40 to 50 who had been exposed to COVID-19. The sample consisted of PBMCs or T cells enriched from blood (not recorded which). The CDR3 DNA reads as TGTGCCAGCAGCGCAAGACAGGGAGACACTGAAGCTTTCTTT. It yields the protein CASSARQGDTEAFF.